This T cell receptor (beta chain) was recorded in a study of shared clonotypes between healthy human individuals (dated by TCRdb to 2020 to 2022). In the study overall: Three men and a couple of women, aged 18 to 49 years, made up the cohort. For each donor, CD4 naive and CD4 memory were each run on three plates, CD8 naive on two plates, and CD8 memory on one plate. Libraries were prepared and TCR repertoires were sequenced by different laboratories using diverse techniques, in order to increase sequencing depth and limit assay-specific biases. Leukapheresis yielded between about 0.8 and 9.5 billion PBMCs per donor. The study deeply sequenced blood TCR repertoires of about five healthy adults to estimate repertoire size and the extent of clonotype sharing between individuals.

Using the deep immunoSEQ assay, TCR CDR3 regions were amplified from genomic DNA by multiplex PCR. Extracted genomic DNA from each cell subset was distributed evenly across all wells of several immunoSEQ 96-well plates, and each plate was treated as a replicate. For sorted subsets, roughly 200 ng genomic DNA, equal to tens of thousands of T cell genomes, was loaded into each replicate PCR. The purified libraries were quantified using a Qubit 3.0 fluorometer, sized with a Bioanalyzer 2100, and then quantified again using the KAPA Library Quantification kit. A separate single-read 150-cycle Illumina NextSeq 550 flow cell was used to sequence each immunoSEQ 96-well plate. In the paper's pipeline: Because the immunoSEQ output included only junctional sequences and no quality scores, the filtering could not be the same as the filtering used for full-length reads. Sequences were annotated with PyIR, a Python wrapper for IgBLAST v1.9, and V/J genes and CDR3 were assigned using IMGT germline references. Reads were filtered out if the reads had weak V/J assignments (E-value above 1e-6), no CDR3, stop codons, out-of-frame junctions, or ambiguous translated residues. A V3J clonotype was defined by an identical inferred V gene, J gene, and CDR3 amino acid sequence. The percentage overlap between two repertoires was calculated by dividing the number of shared unique clonotypes by the size of the smaller repertoire. Repertoire richness was assessed with RTK rarefaction, the Chao1 estimator, and Recon v2.1 estimates of unobserved clonotypes. Generation probabilities for all TCRbeta clonotypes obtained by the gDNA method from a handful of donors were computed using OLGA. TCRdb mirrors the immuneACCESS table, restricted to in-frame sequences. Some clones are absent from its copies; in checked studies, under half trace to an unresolved V gene, and the reason for the others is unknown. That table supplies the V and J calls and clone size; D and trimming were determined from the DNA. The sample table contains a few million clones; only one count was recorded for 90% to 95% of them. About 0.13% of the sample comes from the top ten.

The CDR3 goes from the cysteine to the phenylalanine over 13 residues. Just CDR3 DNA is preserved here, 39 bases in frame from base 1. Trimming removed 4 bases from V and 1 base from J, leaving 7 bases between the germline ends. CDR1 and CDR2 were assigned from the germline V gene as SGHTA and FQGNSA. To note about this clone: The specificity of this receptor is unknown. Base qualities are not at hand, and no much larger clone is one base apart. The sample has other DNA sequences that encode this CDR3 too.

Results the study describes overall, beyond this receptor: The genetic and exposure-history diversity represented was limited by the small number of donors. Only blood was sampled, and tissue TCR repertoires likely differ from those in blood. Compared with non-shared clonotypes, the clonotypes found in all four sorted-subset donors had higher generation probabilities. Larger estimated clonotype richness was generally found for naive subsets than for memory subsets. Pairwise subsampling led to the expectation that sequencing depth would affect the degree of clonotype sharing among donors. When a few donors were compared, the shared fraction of clonotypes was about 5% for naive CD4, around 3.5% for naive CD8, about 2.5% for memory CD4, and roughly 0.4% for memory CD8. Even with the large sequencing depth, rarefaction of the sorted-subset datasets indicated that sequencing was incomplete.

Donors were healthy HIV-negative adults with no recently reported acute infections or vaccinations. Only Caucasian adults living in Nashville, Tennessee, USA were represented among the donors. Magnetic negative selection was used to enrich CD4+ T cells, after which naive cells were positively selected on CD45RA and the negative fraction became the memory subset. Blood was obtained by leukapheresis, after which PBMCs were separated by Ficoll-Histopaque density gradient centrifugation and cryopreserved in liquid nitrogen vapor phase. Purity and quantity of every magnetically sorted T cell population were checked by analytical flow cytometry. Genomic DNA was isolated from every sorted fraction and measured by UV absorbance on a Nanodrop 2000c.

This receptor chain uses TRBV7-2 and TRBJ1-1, with the D gene not clear enough to name. The TCR was taken from a man between 18 and 35 years old in good health. The specimen sequenced was naive CD4+ T cells sorted from blood. Reading the label with the study, this specimen's cell subset or site is: CD45RA+ positively selected. Read as DNA, the sequence is TGTGCCAGCAGCTGGACGGCGAACACTGAAGCTTTCTTT. Its translation reads: CASSWTANTEAFF.